One sample yielded the 20 T cell receptor beta chains listed below, sequenced in a study of blood T cell repertoires in COVID-19. The method was immunoSEQ multiplex PCR; TCRdb's version includes in-frame clones alone and lacks a portion of them. The table includes 250,000 to 300,000 clones, about nine tenths detected once. The specimen sequenced was PBMCs or T cells enriched from blood (not recorded which). The origin of the receptors is a woman aged 25-40 years who had recovered from COVID-19.

The rearrangement links TRBV27 to TRBJ2-7; TRBD2 is a possible D gene (6 bases). CDR1 and CDR2 (germline): MNHEY, SMNVEV (reference sequence). The CDR3 consists of 14 residues. Trimming cost V 6 bases and J 0 bases, with 12 bases left between them. This CDR3 reads CASSPGTVSYEQYF. The CDR3 DNA is TGTGCCAGCAGCCCCGGGACTGTCTCCTACGAGCAGTACTTC.

CDR3 coding DNA: TGTGCCAGCAGCGTAGCTACTGGCAGGGGAAACACTGAAGCTTTCTTT. Amino acid sequence: CASSVATGRGNTEAFF. The V and J genes are TRBV9 and TRBJ1-1; D may be TRBD1 (6 bases). CDR3 length: 16 amino acids. Trimming took 0 bases from V and 2 from J, leaving 14 bases between them. Germline V gene sequence: CDR1 SGDLS, CDR2 YYNGEE.

The CDR3 DNA reads TGTGCCAGCAGCTTAGGCGGGAGTGGTACGGAGACCCAGTACTTC. This translates into CASSLGGSGTETQYF. This chain uses TRBV7-2 with TRBJ2-5; the match to TRBD2 covers 7 bases. V gave up 1 base and J gave up 5 bases; unmatched junction bases: 7. The CDR3 extends over 15 amino acids. CDR1 SGHTA and CDR2 FQGNSA come from the germline V gene.

The J gene is TRBJ1-5, the V gene TRBV28, with D perhaps matching TRBD1 (6 bases). The CDR3 runs 16 residues. The V gene lost 3 bases and the J gene lost 4 bases, with 16 bases spanning the gap. The germline CDR1 and CDR2 sequences are MDHEN and SYDVKM. DNA of the CDR3: TGTGCCAGCAGTTTTTACAGGGACAACAAGAATCAGCCCCAGCATTTT. Its translation is CASSFYRDNKNQPQHF.

CDR3 sequence: CASSQLAGGGTDTQYF. In DNA form, the CDR3 reads TGTGCCAGCAGCCAACTAGCGGGAGGGGGGACAGATACGCAGTATTTT. This sequence joins TRBV3-1 (or the pseudogene TRBV3-2) and TRBJ2-3; 12 nucleotides match TRBD2. V lost 2 bases, J lost 3 bases, and 3 bases stayed unmatched. The V gene's germline CDR1 is LGHDT and CDR2 YNNKEL (reference sequence). This CDR3 comprises 16 residues.

V is TRBV14 and J is TRBJ2-3; 8 positions agree with TRBD2. Looked up from germline, CDR1 is SGHDN and CDR2 is FVKESK. Germline trimming cut 0 bases from V and 4 bases from J; bases unmatched to any gene: 12. This CDR3 has 18 residues. CDR3 in amino acids: CASSQDHPAGVGADTQYF. Written as DNA, the CDR3 is TGTGCCAGCAGCCAAGATCATCCAGCGGGAGTGGGCGCAGATACGCAGTATTTT.

The gene calls are TRBV3-1 (or the pseudogene TRBV3-2) and TRBJ2-1; 8 nucleotides match TRBD2. CDR3 length: 17 residues. Germline CDR1 and CDR2: LGHDT and YNNKEL (reference sequence). Trimming at V came to 1 base and at J to 7 bases, leaving 12 bases not matched to a gene. CDR3 coding DNA: TGTGCCAGCAGCCAAGTGGGGGGTACTAGCGGCCGGAATGAGCAGTTCTTC. It specifies CASSQVGGTSGRNEQFF.

The chain employs TRBV27 and TRBJ2-1; 8 bases map to TRBD1. Germline CDR1 and CDR2: MNHEY and SMNVEV (reference sequence). The trim removed 3 bases at V and 5 bases at J, leaving 9 bases unmatched. The CDR3 contains 16 residues. The CDR3 loop is CASSFLDRGFNNEQFF. CDR3 nucleotide sequence: TGTGCCAGCAGTTTCCTCGACAGGGGTTTTAACAATGAGCAGTTCTTC.

J is TRBJ2-7 and V is TRBV4-1; 11 bases match TRBD2. V lost 3 bases and J lost 0; bases outside the gene matches: 7. The CDR3 is made up of 17 amino acids. Germline values: CDR1 MGHRA, CDR2 YSYEKL. As DNA, the CDR3 is TGCGCCAGCAGCCAGGATATCACTAGCGGGAGCTCCTACGAGCAGTACTTC. It yields the protein CASSQDITSGSSYEQYF.

In this sample, this clone turned up once. The chain joins TRBV28 to TRBJ2-5, with 7 bases identical to TRBD1. Looked up from germline, CDR1 is MDHEN and CDR2 is SYDVKM. The CDR3 is made up of 15 amino acids. V trimming: 6 bases; J trimming: 1 base; junction bases outside the gene matches: 8. The CDR3 nucleotides are TGTGCCAGCAGCCAAGGACAGGTCTCCCAAGAGACCCAGTACTTC. Translation: CASSQGQVSQETQYF.

This chain joins TRBV7-8 and TRBJ2-7; D is possibly TRBD2 (6 bases). CDR3 length: 15 amino acids. With 1 base removed from V and 4 bases from J, the gap between germline ends came to 14 bases. Germline V lookup: CDR1 SGHVS, CDR2 FQNEAQ. The CDR3 region has the DNA TGTGCCAGCAGCTTAGGATTGGGTCTAGCGTACGAGCAGTACTTC. Translation: CASSLGLGLAYEQYF. Drawing the rest from reference TRBV7-8 and TRBJ2-7, the complete variable domain is GAGVSQSPRYKVAKRGQDVALRCDPISGHVSLFWYQQALGQGPEFLTYFQNEAQLDKSGLPSDRFFAERPEGSVSTLKIQRTQQEDSAVYLCASSLGLGLAYEQYFGPGTRLTVT.

V gene TRBV7-2 combines with J gene TRBJ2-1; 8 bases are a match to TRBD1. The junction had 11 bases not matched to a gene; V was cut back by 6 bases and J by 4 bases. The CDR3 loop spans 16 amino acids. Germline V gives CDR1 SGHTA, CDR2 FQGNSA. CDR3 in amino acids: CASRTSPGGAYNEQFF. CDR3 coding DNA: TGTGCCAGCAGGACAAGCCCAGGGGGCGCTTACAATGAGCAGTTCTTC.

The V and J genes are TRBV30 and TRBJ2-7, with 11 bases lining up with TRBD1. The V segment lost 3 bases and the J segment 0 bases; nucleotides outside the gene matches: 4. Germline V gives CDR1 GTSNPN, CDR2 SVGIG (reference sequence). The CDR3 has 15 residues. CDR3 in DNA: TGTGCCTGGAGGCCCGGGACAGGGGGCTCCTACGAGCAGTACTTC. As protein: CAWRPGTGGSYEQYF.

This clone appeared a few times. The rearrangement joins TRBV4-2 to TRBJ2-1; 10 bases are shared with TRBD2. J gave up 5 bases and V 3 bases, and 4 bases lay outside the gene matches. This CDR3 is built from 15 residues. Germline CDR1 LGHNA, CDR2 YNFKEQ. The CDR3 reads CASSHGTSVNNEQFF. DNA of the CDR3: TGTGCCAGCAGCCACGGGACTAGCGTGAACAATGAGCAGTTCTTC.

The chain couples TRBV2 to TRBJ2-1; D remains unclear. Germline V lookup: CDR1 SNHLY, CDR2 FYNNEI. The CDR3 is 15 amino acids. V dropped 6 bases and J dropped 1 base, with 13 bases sitting between them. The DNA of the CDR3 is TGTGCCAGCAGCAAGAAACTTCCATCCTACAATGAGCAGTTCTTC. This gives the protein CASSKKLPSYNEQFF.

The rearrangement uses TRBV7-9 and TRBJ2-7; 7 bases are a match to TRBD2. After removal of 5 bases from V and 3 bases from J, the junction contained 10 bases not matched to a gene. This CDR3 region has 15 residues. CDR1 SEHNR and CDR2 FQNEAQ come from the germline V gene (reference sequence). CDR3 residues: CASSRTSGTFYEQYF. In DNA, the CDR3 is TGTGCCAGCAGCCGGACGAGCGGGACCTTCTACGAGCAGTACTTC.

The rearrangement uses TRBV6-2 or TRBV6-3 and TRBJ1-2; 8 positions match TRBD1. The CDR3 runs to 15 residues. With V trimmed by 2 bases and J by 3 bases, 5 bases remained unmatched. CDR1 and CDR2 from the germline V gene are MNHEY and SVGEGT. The CDR3 DNA reads TGTGCCAGCAGTTACAGACAGGGGATCGACTATGGCTACACCTTC. This translates into CASSYRQGIDYGYTF.

This clone came up once. The chain uses TRBV30 and TRBJ2-7; 11 bases align to TRBD2. The junction had 8 bases not matched to a gene; V was cut back by 1 base and J by 6 bases. From germline, CDR1 is GTSNPN and CDR2 SVGIG (reference sequence). The CDR3 covers 15 residues. This CDR3 reads CAWSGYSGRGREQYF. The CDR3 DNA sequence: TGTGCCTGGAGTGGTTATAGCGGGAGGGGCCGCGAGCAGTACTTC.

The V and J genes are TRBV27 and TRBJ2-3; weak D call: TRBD2 (6 bases). This CDR3 region has 18 residues. Germline CDR1 reads MNHEY; CDR2 reads SMNVEV (reference sequence). Between the trimmed V and J ends, which lost 3 bases and 1 base, there was a span of 20 bases. The CDR3 sequence: CASSFGSGLAIGTDTQYF. The DNA of the CDR3 is TGTGCCAGCAGTTTCGGGTCGGGGCTAGCGATTGGCACAGATACGCAGTATTTT.

The chain combines TRBV7-6 with TRBJ2-1; 10 bases are shared with TRBD2. This CDR3 region has 16 residues. The V gene's germline CDR1 is SGHVS and CDR2 FNYEAQ. V lost 4 bases and J lost 6; bases outside the gene matches: 9. The CDR3 protein is CASSSTSGNRVNEQFF. CDR3 DNA: TGTGCCAGCAGCTCAACTAGCGGGAACAGGGTCAATGAGCAGTTCTTC. Based on the CDR3 plus reference TRBV7-6 and TRBJ2-1, the full variable domain is GAGVSQSPRYKVTKRGQDVALRCDPISGHVSLYWYRQALGQGPEFLTYFNYEAQQDKSGLPNDRFSAERPEGSISTLTIQRTEQRDSAMYRCASSSTSGNRVNEQFFGPGTRLTVL.